The subject of this entry is one T cell receptor (beta chain). The antigen it binds to is not known. Nothing much larger sits one base from this clone, and base qualities are not available. The source of the sample is a study of blood T cell repertoires in COVID-19 (dated by TCRdb to about 2020). For context, the study as a whole: The collaborator samples originated in the United States, Italy and Spain and spanned the acute and convalescent phases of COVID-19. The samples were drawn from the first 160 participants of the ongoing ImmuneRACE study and from some 1,300 subjects provided by 6 global collaborators. Subjects who had been exposed to COVID-19, were actively infected with it, or had recovered from it provided the deeply sampled blood TCRbeta repertoires that made up the dataset. Where HLA class I and class II types were available, the types were taken from metadata supplied by the sample provider, not from assay-based typing. Sample metadata almost always included a de-identified subject ID, COVID-19 status, age in years and sex. The prospective study material was composed of cDNA or gDNA derived from T cells, B-cell-depleted T cells, or PBMCs. The repertoires were made available in a free public database intended to serve as a resource for research on the immune response to SARS-CoV-2. The research as a whole found: The amount of clinical and demographic metadata varied by source and participant and was provided uncurated.

Spanning cysteine to phenylalanine, the CDR3 consists of 12 amino acids. Solely the CDR3 DNA is kept, with 36 bases framed from the first base. According to the germline V gene, CDR1 reads SGHDT and CDR2 reads YYEEEE. Deletion took 4 bases off V and 13 bases off J, with a span of 14 bases between the germline ends. Collaborating institutions collected whole blood in K2EDTA tubes following their own protocols. Collaborator samples were shipped for TCRbeta analysis as frozen whole blood, isolated PBMCs, or DNA extracted from either sample type. TCRbeta CDR3 regions were amplified from genomic DNA by means of the immunoSEQ Assay, a bias-controlled multiplex PCR. The authors' analysis ran thus. The number of nucleated cells in each sample was estimated from the amplification of reference gene primers within the assay. To quantify the absolute abundance of each unique TCRbeta CDR3 rearrangement, sequence reads were collapsed and filtered. For each sample, productive Simpson clonality was calculated by taking the square root of Simpson's diversity index across productive rearrangements. This is the immuneACCESS table as TCRdb keeps it, with only in-frame sequences that have V and J called. A part of the clones is gone; compared with another copy, unresolved V genes explain less than half, and the rest is unexplained. The DNA was the basis for D and trimming; V, J and clone size are from that table. For this sample the table gives about 81,000 clones, of which almost 90% were detected only once. Together, the top ten hold nearly 5% of the sample.

This TCR derives from a woman at least 80 years old with acute or convalescent COVID-19. Sequencing input: peripheral blood. The chain was built from TRBV5-6 and TRBJ1-4, with the identity of the D gene unclear. At the DNA level, the sequence is TGTGCCAGCAGCATTGACAAGGCCCGACTGTTTTTT. Protein translation: CASSIDKARLFF.